This T cell receptor (beta chain) stems from a study of shared clonotypes between healthy human individuals. This clone was observed a few times. Libraries were prepared by immunoSEQ multiplex PCR; TCRdb keeps only in-frame clonotypes and omits some of them. The sample yields millions of clones, roughly 92% seen once. This TCR derives from a man between 18 and 29 years old in good health. Input material: naive CD4+ T cells sorted from blood. Subset meaning: CD45RA+ positively selected.

The CDR3 region is CASSGVASNQPQHF. CDR3 nucleotide sequence: TGTGCCAGCAGTGGGGTGGCGAGCAATCAGCCCCAGCATTTT. The chain carries TRBV6-1 and TRBJ1-5; D gene unclear. In germline, CDR1 is MNHNS, CDR2 SASEGT. With 4 bases removed from V and 1 base from J, the gap between germline ends came to 8 bases. This CDR3 is 14 amino acids long.